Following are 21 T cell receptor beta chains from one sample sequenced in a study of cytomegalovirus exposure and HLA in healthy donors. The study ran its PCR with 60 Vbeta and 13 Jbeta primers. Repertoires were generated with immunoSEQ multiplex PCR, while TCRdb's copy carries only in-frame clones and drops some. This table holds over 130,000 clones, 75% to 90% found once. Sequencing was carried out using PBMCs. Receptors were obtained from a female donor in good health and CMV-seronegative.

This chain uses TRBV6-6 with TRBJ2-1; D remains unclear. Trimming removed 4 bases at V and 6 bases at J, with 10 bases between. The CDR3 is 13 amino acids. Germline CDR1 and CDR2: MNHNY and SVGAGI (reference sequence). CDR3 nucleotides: TGTGCCAGCAGTTCTCCAGAACCCAATGAGCAGTTCTTC. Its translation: CASSSPEPNEQFF.

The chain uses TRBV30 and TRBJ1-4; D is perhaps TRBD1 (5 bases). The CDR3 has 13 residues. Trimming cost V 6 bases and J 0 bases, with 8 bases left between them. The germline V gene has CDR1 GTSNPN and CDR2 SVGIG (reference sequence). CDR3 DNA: TGTGCCTGCTGGACATCAACTAATGAAAAACTGTTTTTT. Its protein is CACWTSTNEKLFF.

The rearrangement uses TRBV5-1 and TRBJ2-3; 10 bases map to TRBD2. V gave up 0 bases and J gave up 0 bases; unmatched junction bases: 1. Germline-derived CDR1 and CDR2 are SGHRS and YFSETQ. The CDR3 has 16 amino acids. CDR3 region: CASSLEGLASTDTQYF. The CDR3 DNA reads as TGCGCCAGCAGCTTGGAGGGACTAGCGAGCACAGATACGCAGTATTTT.

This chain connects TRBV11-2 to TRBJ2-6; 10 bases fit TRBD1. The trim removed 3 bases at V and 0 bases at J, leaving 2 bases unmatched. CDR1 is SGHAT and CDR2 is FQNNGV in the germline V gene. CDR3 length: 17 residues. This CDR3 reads CASSLGQGISGANVLTF. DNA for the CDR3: TGTGCCAGCAGCTTGGGACAGGGGATCTCTGGGGCCAACGTCCTGACTTTC. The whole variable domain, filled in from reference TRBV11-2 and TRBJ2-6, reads EAGVAQSPRYKIIEKRQSVAFWCNPISGHATLYWYQQILGQGPKLLIQFQNNGVVDDSQLPKDRFSAERLKGVDSTLKIQPAKLEDSAVYLCASSLGQGISGANVLTFGAGSRLTVL.

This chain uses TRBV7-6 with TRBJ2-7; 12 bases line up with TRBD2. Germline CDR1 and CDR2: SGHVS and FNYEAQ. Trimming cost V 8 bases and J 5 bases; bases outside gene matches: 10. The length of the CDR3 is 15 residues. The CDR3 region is CASSLAGGNSDEQYF. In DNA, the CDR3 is TGTGCCAGCTCACTAGCGGGAGGTAATTCGGACGAGCAGTACTTC.

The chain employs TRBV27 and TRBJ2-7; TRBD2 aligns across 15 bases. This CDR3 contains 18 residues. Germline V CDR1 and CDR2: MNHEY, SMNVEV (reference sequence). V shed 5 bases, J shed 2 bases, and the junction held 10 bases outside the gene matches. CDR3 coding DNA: TGTGCCAGCAGTCCCCGGACTAGCGGGAGGGCCAAAACCTACGAGCAGTACTTC. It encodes CASSPRTSGRAKTYEQYF.

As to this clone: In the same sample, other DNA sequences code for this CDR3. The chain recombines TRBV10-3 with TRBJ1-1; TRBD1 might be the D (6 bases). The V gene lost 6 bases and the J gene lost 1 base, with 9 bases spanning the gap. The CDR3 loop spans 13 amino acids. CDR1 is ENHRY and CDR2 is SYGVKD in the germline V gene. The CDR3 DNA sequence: TGTGCCATCAGCGAGGGACAGAACACTGAAGCTTTCTTT. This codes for CAISEGQNTEAFF.

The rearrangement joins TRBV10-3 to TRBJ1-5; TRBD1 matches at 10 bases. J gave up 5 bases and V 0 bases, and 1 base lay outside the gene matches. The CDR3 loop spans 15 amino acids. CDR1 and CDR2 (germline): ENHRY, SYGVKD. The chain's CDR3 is CAISESTGGDQPQHF. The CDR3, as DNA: TGTGCCATCAGTGAGTCGACAGGGGGCGATCAGCCCCAGCATTTT.

This CDR3 is CASAGTGGGQPQHF. CDR3 nucleotide sequence: TGTGCCAGTGCCGGGACAGGGGGCGGCCAGCCCCAGCATTTT. The V call is TRBV19, the J call TRBJ1-5; 12 nucleotides align to TRBD1. J was trimmed by 7 bases and V by 8 bases; bases with no gene match: 6. Germline CDR1 reads LNHDA; CDR2 reads SQIVND (reference sequence). The CDR3 is 14 amino acids. Looking up the rest from reference TRBV19 and TRBJ1-5 gives the full variable domain: DGGITQSPKYLFRKEGQNVTLSCEQNLNHDAMYWYRQDPGQGLRLIYYSQIVNDFQKGDIAEGYSVSREKKESFPLTVTSAQKNPTAFYLCASAGTGGGQPQHFGDGTRLSIL.

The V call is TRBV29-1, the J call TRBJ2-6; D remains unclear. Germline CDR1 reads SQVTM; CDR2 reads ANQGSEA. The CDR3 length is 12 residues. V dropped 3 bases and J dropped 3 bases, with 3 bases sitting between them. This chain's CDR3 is CSVDRGANVLTF. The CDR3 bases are TGCAGCGTTGATCGTGGGGCCAACGTCCTGACTTTC.

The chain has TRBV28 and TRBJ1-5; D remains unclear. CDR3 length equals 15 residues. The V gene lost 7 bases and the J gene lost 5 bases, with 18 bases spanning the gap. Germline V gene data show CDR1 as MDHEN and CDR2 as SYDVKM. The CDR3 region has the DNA TGTGCCAGCACCCCCCGTGGATTCGCGGATCAGCCCCAGCATTTT. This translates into CASTPRGFADQPQHF.

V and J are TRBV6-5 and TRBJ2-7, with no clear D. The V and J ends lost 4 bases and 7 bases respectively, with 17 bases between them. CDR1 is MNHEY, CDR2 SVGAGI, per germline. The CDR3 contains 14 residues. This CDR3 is CASSSRVLLWEQYF. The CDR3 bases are TGTGCCAGCAGTTCTCGGGTCCTTCTTTGGGAGCAGTACTTC.

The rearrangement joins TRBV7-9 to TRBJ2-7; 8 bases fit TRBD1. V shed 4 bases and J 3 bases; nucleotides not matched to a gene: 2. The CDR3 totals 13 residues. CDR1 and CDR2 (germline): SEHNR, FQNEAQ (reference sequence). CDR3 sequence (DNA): TGTGCCAGCAGCTCTGGGACAGGCTACGAGCAGTACTTC. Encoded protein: CASSSGTGYEQYF.

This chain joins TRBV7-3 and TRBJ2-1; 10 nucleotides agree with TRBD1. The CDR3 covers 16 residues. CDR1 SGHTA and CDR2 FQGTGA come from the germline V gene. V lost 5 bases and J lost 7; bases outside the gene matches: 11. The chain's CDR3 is CASSADRDRGLNEQFF. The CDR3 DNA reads TGTGCCAGCAGCGCAGACCGGGACAGGGGATTGAATGAGCAGTTCTTC. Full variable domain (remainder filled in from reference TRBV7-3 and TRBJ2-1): GAGVSQTPSNKVTEKGKYVELRCDPISGHTALYWYRQSLGQGPEFLIYFQGTGAADDSGLPNDRFFAVRPEGSVSTLKIQRTERGDSAVYLCASSADRDRGLNEQFFGPGTRLTVL.

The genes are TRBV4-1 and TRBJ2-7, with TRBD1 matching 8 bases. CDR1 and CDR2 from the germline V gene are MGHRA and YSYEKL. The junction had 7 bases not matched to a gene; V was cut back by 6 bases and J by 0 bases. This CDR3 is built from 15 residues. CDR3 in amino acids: CASSQTGQVSYEQYF. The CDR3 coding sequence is TGCGCCAGCAGTCAAACGGGACAGGTCTCCTACGAGCAGTACTTC.

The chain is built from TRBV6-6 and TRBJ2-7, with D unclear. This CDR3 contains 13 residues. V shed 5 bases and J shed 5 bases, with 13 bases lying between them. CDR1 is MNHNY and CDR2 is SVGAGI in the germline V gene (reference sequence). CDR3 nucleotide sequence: TGTGCCAGCAGTAGACATGTTGGTGACGAGCAGTACTTC. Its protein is CASSRHVGDEQYF.

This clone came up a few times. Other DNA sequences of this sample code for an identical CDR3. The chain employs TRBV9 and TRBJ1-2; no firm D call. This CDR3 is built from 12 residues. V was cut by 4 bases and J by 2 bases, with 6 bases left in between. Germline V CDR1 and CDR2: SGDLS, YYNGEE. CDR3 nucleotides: TGTGCCAGCAGCACGACAAACTATGGCTACACCTTC. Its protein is CASSTTNYGYTF.

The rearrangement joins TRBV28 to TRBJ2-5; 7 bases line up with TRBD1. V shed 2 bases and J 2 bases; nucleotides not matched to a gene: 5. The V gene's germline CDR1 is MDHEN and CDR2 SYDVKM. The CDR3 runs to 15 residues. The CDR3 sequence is CASSLGDSPQETQYF. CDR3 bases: TGTGCCAGCAGTTTAGGGGACAGCCCTCAAGAGACCCAGTACTTC.

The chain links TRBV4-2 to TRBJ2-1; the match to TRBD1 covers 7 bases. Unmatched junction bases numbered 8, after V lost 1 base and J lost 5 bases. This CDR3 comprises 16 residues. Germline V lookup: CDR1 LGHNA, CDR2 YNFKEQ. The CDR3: CASSQGRQGLNNEQFF. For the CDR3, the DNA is TGTGCCAGCAGCCAAGGTAGACAGGGTTTAAACAATGAGCAGTTCTTC.

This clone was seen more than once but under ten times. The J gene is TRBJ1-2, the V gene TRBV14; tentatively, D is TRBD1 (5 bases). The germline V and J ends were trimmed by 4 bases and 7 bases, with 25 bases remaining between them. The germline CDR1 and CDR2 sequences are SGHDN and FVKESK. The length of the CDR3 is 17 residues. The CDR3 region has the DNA TGTGCCAGCAGCCCCCCTGGGGGACTGAGCCCAAGTCGTGGCTACACCTTC. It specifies CASSPPGGLSPSRGYTF.

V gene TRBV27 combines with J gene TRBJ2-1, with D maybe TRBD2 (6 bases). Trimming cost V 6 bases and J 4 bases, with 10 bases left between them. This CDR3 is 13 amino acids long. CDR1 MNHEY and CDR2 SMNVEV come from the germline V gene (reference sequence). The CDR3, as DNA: TGTGCCAGCAGGTTACGGGAGTACAATGAGCAGTTCTTC. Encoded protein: CASRLREYNEQFF.